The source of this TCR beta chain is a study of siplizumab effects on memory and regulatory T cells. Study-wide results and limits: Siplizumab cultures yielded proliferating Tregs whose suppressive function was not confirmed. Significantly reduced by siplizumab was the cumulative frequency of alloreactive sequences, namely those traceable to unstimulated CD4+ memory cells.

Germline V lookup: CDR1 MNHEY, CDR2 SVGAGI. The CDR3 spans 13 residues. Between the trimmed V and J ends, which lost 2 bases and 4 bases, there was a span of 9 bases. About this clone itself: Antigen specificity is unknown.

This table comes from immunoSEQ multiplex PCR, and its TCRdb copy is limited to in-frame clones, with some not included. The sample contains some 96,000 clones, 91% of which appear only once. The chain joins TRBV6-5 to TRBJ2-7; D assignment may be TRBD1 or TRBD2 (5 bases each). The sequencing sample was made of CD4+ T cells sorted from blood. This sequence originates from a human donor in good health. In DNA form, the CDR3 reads TGTGCCAGCAGTTACAGGGACGGATACGAGCAGTACTTC. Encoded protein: CASSYRDGYEQYF.